A single T cell receptor beta chain is shown here with its context. Its antigen is unknown. The source of the sample is a study of vaccination effects on CD4 cells after COVID-19. Study information: Two recovered convalescent patients were sampled 16 days and one week pre-vaccination.

The table came from immunoSEQ multiplex PCR; TCRdb's copy has only in-frame clones and leaves some out. Among tens of thousands of clones listed, 70% to 80% were seen once. This CDR3 spans 15 amino acids. Germline CDR1 and CDR2: LNHNV and YYDKDF (reference sequence). V shed 0 bases, J shed 10 bases, and the junction held 7 bases outside the gene matches. The ViraFEST assay expanded antigen-specific CD4+ T cells with viral peptide pools before sequencing. A 10-day culture period preceded the isolation of CD4+ T cells. The person was diagnosed with PCR-confirmed SARS-CoV-2 infection between March and December 2020.

The sequenced sample was CD4+ T cells from PBMCs cultured with a peptide pool, obtained before COVID-19 vaccination. V usage is TRBV15 and J usage is TRBJ2-7, with TRBD2 identical over 12 bases. This sequence was found in a human donor who had a prior SARS-CoV-2 infection. CDR3 DNA sequence: TGTGCCACCAGCAGAGATCGGCTAGCGGGGGGGGAACAGTACTTC. It encodes CATSRDRLAGGEQYF.